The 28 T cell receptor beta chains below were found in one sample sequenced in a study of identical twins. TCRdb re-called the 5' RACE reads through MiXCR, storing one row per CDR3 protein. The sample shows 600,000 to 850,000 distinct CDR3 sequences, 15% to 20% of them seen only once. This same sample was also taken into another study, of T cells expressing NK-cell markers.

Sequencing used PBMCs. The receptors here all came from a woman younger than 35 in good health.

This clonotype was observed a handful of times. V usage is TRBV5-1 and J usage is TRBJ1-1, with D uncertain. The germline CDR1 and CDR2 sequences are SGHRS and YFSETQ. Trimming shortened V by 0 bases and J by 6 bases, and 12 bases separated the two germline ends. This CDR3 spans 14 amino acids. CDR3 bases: TGCGCCAGCAGCTTGGCGGGCGCAATTTCTGAAGCTTTCTTT. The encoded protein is CASSLAGAISEAFF.

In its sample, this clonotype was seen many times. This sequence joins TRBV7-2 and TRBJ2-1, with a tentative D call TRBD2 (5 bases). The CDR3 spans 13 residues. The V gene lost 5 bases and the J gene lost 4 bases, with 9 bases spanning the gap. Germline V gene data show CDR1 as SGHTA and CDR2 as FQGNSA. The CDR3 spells CASSRDGYNEQFF. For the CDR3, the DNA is TGTGCCAGCAGCCGGGATGGGTACAATGAGCAGTTCTTC. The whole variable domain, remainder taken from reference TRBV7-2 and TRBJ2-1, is GAGVSQSPSNKVTEKGKDVELRCDPISGHTALYWYRQSLGQGLEFLIYFQGNSAPDKSGLPSDRFSAERTGGSVSTLTIQRTQQEDSAVYLCASSRDGYNEQFFGPGTRLTVL.

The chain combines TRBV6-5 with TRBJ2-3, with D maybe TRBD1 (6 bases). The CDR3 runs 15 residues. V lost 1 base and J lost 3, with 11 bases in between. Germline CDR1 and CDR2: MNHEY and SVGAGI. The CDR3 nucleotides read TGTGCCAGCAGTTACTGGGACAAACGGACAGATACGCAGTATTTT. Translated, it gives CASSYWDKRTDTQYF.

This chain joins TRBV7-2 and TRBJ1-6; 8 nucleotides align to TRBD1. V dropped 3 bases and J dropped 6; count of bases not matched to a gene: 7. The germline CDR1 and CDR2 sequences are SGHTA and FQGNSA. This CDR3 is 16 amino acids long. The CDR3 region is CASSLRWGQVNSPLHF. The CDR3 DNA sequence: TGTGCCAGCAGCTTGAGATGGGGACAGGTTAATTCACCCCTCCACTTT.

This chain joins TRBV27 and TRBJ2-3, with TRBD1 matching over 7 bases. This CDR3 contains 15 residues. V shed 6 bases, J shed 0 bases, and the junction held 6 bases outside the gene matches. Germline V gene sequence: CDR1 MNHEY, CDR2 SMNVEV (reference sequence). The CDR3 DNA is TGTGCCAGCAGCCGACAGGGCCCTAGCACAGATACGCAGTATTTT. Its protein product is CASSRQGPSTDTQYF.

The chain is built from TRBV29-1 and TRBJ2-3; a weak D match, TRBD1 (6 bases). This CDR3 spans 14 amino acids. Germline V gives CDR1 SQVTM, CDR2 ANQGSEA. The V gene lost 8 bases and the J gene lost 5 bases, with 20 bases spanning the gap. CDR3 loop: CSLRGHPLLDTQYF. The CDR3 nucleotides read TGCAGCTTGAGGGGACACCCGCTCCTAGATACGCAGTATTTT.

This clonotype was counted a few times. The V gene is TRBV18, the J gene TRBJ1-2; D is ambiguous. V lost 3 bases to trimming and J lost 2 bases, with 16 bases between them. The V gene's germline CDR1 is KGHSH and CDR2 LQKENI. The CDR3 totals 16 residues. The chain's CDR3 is CASSPLGRGSNYGYTF. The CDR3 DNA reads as TGTGCCAGCTCACCCCTCGGGCGGGGATCCAACTATGGCTACACCTTC.

CDR3 sequence: CASSLGSPQKLFF. Written as DNA, the CDR3 is TGTGCCAGCAGCTTGGGGAGTCCTCAAAAACTGTTTTTT. The chain uses TRBV7-2 and TRBJ1-4; D is unresolved. Germline V gene sequence: CDR1 SGHTA, CDR2 FQGNSA. Between the trimmed V and J ends, which lost 3 bases and 9 bases, there was a span of 11 bases. The CDR3 consists of 13 residues.

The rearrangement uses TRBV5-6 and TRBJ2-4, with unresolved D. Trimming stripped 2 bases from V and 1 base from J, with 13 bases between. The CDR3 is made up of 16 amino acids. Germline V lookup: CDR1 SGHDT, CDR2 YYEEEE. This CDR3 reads CASSFNPTSAKNIQYF. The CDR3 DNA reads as TGTGCCAGCAGCTTTAACCCGACATCCGCCAAAAACATTCAGTACTTC. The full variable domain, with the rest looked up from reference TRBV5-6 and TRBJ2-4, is DAGVTQSPTHLIKTRGQQVTLRCSPKSGHDTVSWYQQALGQGPQFIFQYYEEEERQRGNFPDRFSGHQFPNYSSELNVNALLLGDSALYLCASSFNPTSAKNIQYFGAGTRLSVL.

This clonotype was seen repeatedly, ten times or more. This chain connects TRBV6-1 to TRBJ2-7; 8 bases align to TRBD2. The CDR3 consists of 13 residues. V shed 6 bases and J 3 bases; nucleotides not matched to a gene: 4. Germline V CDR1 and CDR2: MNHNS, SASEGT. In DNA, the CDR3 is TGTGCCAGCAGCCGAGGGACTAGCTACGAGCAGTACTTC. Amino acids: CASSRGTSYEQYF.

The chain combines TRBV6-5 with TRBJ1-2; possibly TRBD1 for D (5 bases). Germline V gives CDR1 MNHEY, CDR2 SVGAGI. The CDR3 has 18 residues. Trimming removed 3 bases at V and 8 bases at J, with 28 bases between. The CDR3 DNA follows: TGTGCCAGCAGTTATTGGGGTGCGAGGACAACCTATCGGGCCGGCTACACCTTC. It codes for CASSYWGARTTYRAGYTF.

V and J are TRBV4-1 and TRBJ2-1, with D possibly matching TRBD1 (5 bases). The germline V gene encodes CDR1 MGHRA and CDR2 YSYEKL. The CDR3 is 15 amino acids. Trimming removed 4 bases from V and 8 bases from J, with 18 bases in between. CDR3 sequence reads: CASSLRSQGSDEQFF. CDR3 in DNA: TGCGCCAGCAGCCTACGCTCTCAGGGTTCCGATGAGCAGTTCTTC.

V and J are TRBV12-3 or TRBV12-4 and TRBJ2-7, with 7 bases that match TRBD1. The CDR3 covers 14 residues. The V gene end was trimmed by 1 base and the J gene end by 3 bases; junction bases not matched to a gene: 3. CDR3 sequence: CASSLGWDSYEQYF. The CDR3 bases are TGTGCCAGCAGTTTAGGTTGGGACAGCTACGAGCAGTACTTC.

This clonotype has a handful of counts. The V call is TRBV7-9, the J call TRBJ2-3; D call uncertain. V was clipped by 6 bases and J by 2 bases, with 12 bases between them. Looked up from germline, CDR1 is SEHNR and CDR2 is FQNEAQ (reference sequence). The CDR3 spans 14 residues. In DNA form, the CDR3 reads TGTGCCAGCAGGAGAGACTCCTCCACAGATACGCAGTATTTT. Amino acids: CASRRDSSTDTQYF.

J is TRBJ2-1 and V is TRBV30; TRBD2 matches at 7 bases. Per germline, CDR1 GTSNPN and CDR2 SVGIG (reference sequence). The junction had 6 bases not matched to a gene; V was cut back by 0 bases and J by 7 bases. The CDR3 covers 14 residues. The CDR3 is CAWSVGAGMNEQFF. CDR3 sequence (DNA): TGTGCCTGGAGTGTAGGAGCGGGAATGAATGAGCAGTTCTTC.

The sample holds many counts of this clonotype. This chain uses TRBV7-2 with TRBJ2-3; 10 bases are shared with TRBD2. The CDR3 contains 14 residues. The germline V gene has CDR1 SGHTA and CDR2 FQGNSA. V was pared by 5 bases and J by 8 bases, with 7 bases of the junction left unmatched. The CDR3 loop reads CASSHELAGVTQYF. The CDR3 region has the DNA TGTGCCAGCAGCCATGAGCTAGCGGGGGTTACGCAGTATTTT.

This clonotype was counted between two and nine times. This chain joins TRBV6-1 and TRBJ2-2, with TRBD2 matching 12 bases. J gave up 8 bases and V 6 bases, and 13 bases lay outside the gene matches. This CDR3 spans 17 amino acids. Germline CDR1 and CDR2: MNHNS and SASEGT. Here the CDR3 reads CASSPPPTSGSSGELFF. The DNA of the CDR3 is TGTGCCAGCAGCCCTCCCCCGACTAGCGGGAGCAGTGGGGAGCTGTTTTTT.

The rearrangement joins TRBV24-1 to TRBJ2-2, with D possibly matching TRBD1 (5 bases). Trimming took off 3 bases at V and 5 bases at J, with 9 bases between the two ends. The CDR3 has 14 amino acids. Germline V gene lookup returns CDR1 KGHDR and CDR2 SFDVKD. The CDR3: CATSDPSGTGELFF. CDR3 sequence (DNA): TGTGCCACCAGTGATCCGTCAGGGACCGGGGAGCTGTTTTTT.

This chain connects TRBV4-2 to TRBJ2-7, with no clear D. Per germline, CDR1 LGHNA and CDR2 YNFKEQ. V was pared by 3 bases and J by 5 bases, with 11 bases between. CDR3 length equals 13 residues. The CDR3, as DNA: TGTGCCAGCAGCCAGCTGGGGAAGGACGAGCAGTACTTC. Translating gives CASSQLGKDEQYF.

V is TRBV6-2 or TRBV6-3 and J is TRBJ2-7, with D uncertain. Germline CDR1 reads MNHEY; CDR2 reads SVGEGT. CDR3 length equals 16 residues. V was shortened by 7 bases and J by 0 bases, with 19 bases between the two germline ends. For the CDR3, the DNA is TGTGCCAGCACCACCAGTCGAGCCCATCCCTCCTACGAGCAGTACTTC. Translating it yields CASTTSRAHPSYEQYF.

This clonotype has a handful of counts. CDR3 in DNA: TGCAGTGCTTCAACAGGCACTGAAGCTTTCTTT. This codes for CSASTGTEAFF. The rearrangement joins TRBV20-1 to TRBJ1-1, with D possibly TRBD1 on 5 matching bases. Germline CDR1 DFQATT, CDR2 SNEGSKA (reference sequence). This CDR3 region has 11 residues. V was cut by 5 bases and J by 4 bases, with 8 bases left in between.

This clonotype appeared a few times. CDR3: CASKDIAYEQYF. DNA of the CDR3: TGTGCCAGCAAGGACATTGCGTACGAGCAGTACTTC. The chain carries TRBV6-2 or TRBV6-3 and TRBJ2-7, with D tentatively TRBD1 (5 bases). The CDR3 is 12 amino acids. Germline V lookup: CDR1 MNHEY, CDR2 SVGEGT. V lost 7 bases and J 4 bases, leaving 11 bases between the germline ends.

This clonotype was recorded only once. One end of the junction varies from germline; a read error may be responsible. The CDR3 DNA sequence: TGTGCCATCAAGGCGGGGGGTAGCACAGATACGCTGTATTTT. Amino acids: CAIKAGGSTDTLYF. The chain links TRBV10-3 to TRBJ2-3; 8 bases line up with TRBD2. Germline V CDR1 and CDR2: ENHRY, SYGVKD. CDR3 length: 14 amino acids.

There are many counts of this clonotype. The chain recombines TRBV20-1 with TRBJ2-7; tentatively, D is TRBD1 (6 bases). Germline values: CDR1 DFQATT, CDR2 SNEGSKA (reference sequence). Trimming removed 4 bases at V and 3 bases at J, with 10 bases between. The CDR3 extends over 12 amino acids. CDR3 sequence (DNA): TGCAGTGCTACCGGACAGAGCTACGAGCAGTACTTC. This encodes CSATGQSYEQYF.

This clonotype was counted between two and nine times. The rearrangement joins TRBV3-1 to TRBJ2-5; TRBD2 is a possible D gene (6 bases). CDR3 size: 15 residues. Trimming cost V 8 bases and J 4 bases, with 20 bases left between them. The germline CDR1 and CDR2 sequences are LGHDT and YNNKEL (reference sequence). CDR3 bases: TGTGCCAGCGCCCAACTGCGGGGCTACCTAGAGACCCAGTACTTC. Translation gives CASAQLRGYLETQYF.

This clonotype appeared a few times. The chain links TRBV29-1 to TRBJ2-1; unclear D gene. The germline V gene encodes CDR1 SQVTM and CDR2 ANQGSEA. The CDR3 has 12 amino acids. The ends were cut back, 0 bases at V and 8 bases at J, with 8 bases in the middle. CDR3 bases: TGCAGCGTTGAAGAGGTCACTGATGAGCAGTTCTTC. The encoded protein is CSVEEVTDEQFF.

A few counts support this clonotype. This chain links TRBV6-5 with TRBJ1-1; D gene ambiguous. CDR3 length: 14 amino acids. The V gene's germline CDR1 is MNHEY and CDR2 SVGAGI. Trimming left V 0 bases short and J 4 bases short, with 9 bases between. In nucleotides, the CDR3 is TGTGCCAGCAGTTACTCTAGGGTGGCCACTGAAGCTTTCTTT. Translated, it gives CASSYSRVATEAFF.

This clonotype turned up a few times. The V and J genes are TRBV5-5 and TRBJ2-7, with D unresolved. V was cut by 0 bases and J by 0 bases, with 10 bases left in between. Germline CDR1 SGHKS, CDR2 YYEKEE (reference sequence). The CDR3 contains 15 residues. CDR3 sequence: CASSLVYGPSYEQYF. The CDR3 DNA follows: TGTGCCAGCAGCTTGGTGTATGGGCCCTCCTACGAGCAGTACTTC.